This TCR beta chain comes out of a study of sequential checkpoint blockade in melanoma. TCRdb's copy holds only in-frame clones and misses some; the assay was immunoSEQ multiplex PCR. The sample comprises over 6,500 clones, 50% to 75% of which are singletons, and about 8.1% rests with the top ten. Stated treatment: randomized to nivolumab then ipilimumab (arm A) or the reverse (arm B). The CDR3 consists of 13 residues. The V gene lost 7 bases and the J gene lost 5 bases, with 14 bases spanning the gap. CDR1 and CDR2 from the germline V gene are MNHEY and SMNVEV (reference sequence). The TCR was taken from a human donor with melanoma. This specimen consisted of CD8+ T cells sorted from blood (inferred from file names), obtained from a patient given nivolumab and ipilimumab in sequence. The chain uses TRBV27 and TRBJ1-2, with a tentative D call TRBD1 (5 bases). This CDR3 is CASTGEGLYGYTF. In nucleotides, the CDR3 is TGTGCCAGCACGGGGGAGGGATTATATGGCTACACCTTC.